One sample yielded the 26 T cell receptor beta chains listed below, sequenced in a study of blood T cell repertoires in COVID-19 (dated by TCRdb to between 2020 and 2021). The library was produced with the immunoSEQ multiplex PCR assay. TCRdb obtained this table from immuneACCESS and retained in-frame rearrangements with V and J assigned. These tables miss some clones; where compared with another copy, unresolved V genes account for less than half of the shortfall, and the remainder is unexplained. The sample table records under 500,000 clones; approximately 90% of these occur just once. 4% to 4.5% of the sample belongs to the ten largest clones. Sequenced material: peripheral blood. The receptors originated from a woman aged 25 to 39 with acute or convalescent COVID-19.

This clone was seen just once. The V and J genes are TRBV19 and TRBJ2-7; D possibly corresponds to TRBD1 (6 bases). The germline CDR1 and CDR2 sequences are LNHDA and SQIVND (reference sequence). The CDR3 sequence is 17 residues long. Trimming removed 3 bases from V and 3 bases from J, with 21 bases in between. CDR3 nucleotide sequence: TGTGCCAGTAGTATGGGGGTCGGAACAGGGCCCAGCTACGAGCAGTACTTC. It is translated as CASSMGVGTGPSYEQYF.

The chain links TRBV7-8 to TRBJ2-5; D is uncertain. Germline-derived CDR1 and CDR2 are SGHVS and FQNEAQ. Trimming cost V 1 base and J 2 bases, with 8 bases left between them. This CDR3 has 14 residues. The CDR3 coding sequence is TGTGCCAGCAGCTTAGGTCCCGGTCAAGAGACCCAGTACTTC. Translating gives CASSLGPGQETQYF.

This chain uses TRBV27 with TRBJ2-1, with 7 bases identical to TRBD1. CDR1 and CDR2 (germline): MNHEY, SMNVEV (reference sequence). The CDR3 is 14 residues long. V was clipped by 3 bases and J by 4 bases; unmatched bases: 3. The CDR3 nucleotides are TGTGCCAGCAGTTTCAGGACAGGTTACAATGAGCAGTTCTTC. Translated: CASSFRTGYNEQFF.

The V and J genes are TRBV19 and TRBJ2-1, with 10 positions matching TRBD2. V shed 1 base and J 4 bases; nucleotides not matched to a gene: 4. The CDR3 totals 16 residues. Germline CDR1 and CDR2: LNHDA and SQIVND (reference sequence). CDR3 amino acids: CASSIGAGGPYNEQFF. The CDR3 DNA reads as TGTGCCAGTAGTATAGGAGCGGGGGGGCCTTACAATGAGCAGTTCTTC.

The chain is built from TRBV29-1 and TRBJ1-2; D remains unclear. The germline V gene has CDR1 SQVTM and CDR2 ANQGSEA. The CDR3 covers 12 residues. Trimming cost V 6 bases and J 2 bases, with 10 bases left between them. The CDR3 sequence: CSVGDPNYGYTF. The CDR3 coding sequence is TGCAGCGTGGGAGATCCAAACTATGGCTACACCTTC.

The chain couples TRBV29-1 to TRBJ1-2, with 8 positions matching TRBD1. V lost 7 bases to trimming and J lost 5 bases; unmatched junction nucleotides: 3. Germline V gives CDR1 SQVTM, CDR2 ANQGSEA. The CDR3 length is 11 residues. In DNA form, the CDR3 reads TGCAGCGCTGGGACAGGATATGGCTACACCTTC. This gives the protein CSAGTGYGYTF.

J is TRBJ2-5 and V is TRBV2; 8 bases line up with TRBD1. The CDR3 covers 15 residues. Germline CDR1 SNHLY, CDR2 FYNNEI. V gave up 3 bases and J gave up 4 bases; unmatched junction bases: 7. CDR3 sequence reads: CASSDDRGAGETQYF. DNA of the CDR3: TGTGCCAGCAGTGACGACAGGGGCGCGGGAGAGACCCAGTACTTC.

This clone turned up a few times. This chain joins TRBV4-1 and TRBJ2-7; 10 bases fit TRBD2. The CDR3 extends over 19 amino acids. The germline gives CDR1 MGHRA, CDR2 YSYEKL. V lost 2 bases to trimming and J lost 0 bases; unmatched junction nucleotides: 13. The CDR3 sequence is CASSQSVPLAGLPSYEQYF. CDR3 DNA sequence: TGCGCCAGCAGCCAATCGGTGCCACTAGCGGGGCTGCCCTCCTACGAGCAGTACTTC.

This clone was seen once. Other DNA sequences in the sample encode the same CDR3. The CDR3 spells CASSPGRGGYEQYF. The CDR3 region has the DNA TGTGCCAGCTCACCCGGCAGAGGAGGCTACGAGCAGTACTTC. The chain has TRBV18 and TRBJ2-7; a possible D gene is TRBD2 (5 bases). Germline CDR1 is KGHSH and CDR2 is LQKENI. V lost 3 bases and J lost 3, with 12 bases in between. This CDR3 region has 14 residues.

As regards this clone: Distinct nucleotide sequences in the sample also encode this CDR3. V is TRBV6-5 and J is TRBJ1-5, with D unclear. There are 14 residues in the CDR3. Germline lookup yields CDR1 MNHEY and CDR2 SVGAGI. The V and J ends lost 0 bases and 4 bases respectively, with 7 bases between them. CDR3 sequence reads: CASSYSRGNQPQHF. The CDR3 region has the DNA TGTGCCAGCAGTTACTCGCGGGGTAATCAGCCCCAGCATTTT.

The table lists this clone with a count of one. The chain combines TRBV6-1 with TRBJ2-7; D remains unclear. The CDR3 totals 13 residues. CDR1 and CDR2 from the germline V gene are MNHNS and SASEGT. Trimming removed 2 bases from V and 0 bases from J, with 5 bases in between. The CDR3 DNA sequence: TGTGCCAGCAGTGAAAGGAGCTCCTACGAGCAGTACTTC. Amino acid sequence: CASSERSSYEQYF.

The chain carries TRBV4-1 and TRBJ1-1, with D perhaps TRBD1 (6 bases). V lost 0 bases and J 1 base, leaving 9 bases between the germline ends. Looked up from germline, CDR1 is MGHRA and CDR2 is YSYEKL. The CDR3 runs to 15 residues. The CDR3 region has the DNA TGCGCCAGCAGCCAAGAGGAACAGGGGAACACTGAAGCTTTCTTT. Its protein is CASSQEEQGNTEAFF.

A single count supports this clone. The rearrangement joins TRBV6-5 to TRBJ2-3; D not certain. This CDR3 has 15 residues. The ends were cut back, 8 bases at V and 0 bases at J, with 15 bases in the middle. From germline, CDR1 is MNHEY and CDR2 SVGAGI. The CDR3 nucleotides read TGTGCCAGCGGCTCGAGGCTCCCTAGCACAGATACGCAGTATTTT. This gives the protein CASGSRLPSTDTQYF.

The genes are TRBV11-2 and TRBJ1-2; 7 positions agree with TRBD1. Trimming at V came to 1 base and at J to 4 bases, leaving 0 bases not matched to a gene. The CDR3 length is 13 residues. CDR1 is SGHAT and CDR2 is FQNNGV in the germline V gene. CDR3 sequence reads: CASSLGQGYGYTF. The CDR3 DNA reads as TGTGCCAGCAGCTTAGGACAGGGCTATGGCTACACCTTC.

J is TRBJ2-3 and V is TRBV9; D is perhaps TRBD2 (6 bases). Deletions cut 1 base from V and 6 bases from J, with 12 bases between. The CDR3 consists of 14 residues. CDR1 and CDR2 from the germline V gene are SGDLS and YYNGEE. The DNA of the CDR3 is TGTGCCAGCAGCGTACGGGGGATCTGGGATACGCAGTATTTT. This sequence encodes CASSVRGIWDTQYF.

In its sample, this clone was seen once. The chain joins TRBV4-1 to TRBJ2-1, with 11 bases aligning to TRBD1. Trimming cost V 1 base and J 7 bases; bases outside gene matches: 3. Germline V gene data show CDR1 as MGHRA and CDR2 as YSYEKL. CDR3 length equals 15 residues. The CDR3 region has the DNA TGCGCCAGCAGCCAAGGGACAGGGGGCTCGAATGAGCAGTTCTTC. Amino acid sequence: CASSQGTGGSNEQFF.

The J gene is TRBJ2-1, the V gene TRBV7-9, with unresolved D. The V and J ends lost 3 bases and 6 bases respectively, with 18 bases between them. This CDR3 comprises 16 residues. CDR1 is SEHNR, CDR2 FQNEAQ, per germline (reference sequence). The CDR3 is CASSFGFNRNSNEQFF. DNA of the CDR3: TGTGCCAGCAGCTTCGGATTTAACAGAAACAGCAATGAGCAGTTCTTC.

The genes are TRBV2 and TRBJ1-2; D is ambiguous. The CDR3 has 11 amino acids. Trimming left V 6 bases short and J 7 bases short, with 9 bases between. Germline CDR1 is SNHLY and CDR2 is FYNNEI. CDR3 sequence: CASRLSGGYTF. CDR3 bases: TGTGCCAGCAGGCTAAGTGGTGGCTACACCTTC. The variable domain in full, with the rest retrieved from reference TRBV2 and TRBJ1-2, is EPEVTQTPSHQVTQMGQEVILRCVPISNHLYFYWYRQILGQKVEFLVSFYNNEISEKSEIFDDQFSVERPDGSNFTLKIRSTKLEDSAMYFCASRLSGGYTFGSGTRLTVV.

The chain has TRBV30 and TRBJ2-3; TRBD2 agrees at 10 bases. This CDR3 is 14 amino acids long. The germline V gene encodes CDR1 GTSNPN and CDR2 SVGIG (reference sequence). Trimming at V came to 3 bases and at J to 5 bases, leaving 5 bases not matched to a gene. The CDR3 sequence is CAWRSGGALDTQYF. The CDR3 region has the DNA TGTGCCTGGAGGAGCGGGGGGGCCTTAGATACGCAGTATTTT.

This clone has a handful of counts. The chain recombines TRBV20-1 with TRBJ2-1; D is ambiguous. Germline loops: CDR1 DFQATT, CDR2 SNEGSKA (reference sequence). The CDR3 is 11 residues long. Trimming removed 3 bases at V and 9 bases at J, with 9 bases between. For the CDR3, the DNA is TGCAGTGCTAGGCAGGTGGGTGAGCAGTTCTTC. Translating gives CSARQVGEQFF.

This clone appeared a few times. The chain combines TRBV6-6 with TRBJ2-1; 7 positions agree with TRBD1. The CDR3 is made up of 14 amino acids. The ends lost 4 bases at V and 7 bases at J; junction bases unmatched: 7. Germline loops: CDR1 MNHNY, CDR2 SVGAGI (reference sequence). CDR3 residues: CASSLRATGNEQFF. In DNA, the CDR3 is TGTGCCAGCAGTTTAAGGGCGACAGGGAATGAGCAGTTCTTC.

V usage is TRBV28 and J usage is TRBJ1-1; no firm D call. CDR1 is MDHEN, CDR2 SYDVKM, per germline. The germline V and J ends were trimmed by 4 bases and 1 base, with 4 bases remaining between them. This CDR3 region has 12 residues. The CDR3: CASSYKNTEAFF. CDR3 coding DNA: TGTGCCAGCAGTTATAAGAACACTGAAGCTTTCTTT.

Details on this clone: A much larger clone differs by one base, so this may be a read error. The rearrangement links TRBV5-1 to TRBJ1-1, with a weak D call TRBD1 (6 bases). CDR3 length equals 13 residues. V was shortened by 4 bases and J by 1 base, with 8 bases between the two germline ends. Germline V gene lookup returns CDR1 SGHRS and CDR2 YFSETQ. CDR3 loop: CASSQQGNTEAFF. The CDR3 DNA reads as TGCGCCAGCAGCCAACAGGGGAACACTGAAGCTTTCTTT. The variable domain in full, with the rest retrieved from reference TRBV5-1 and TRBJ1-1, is KAGVTQTPRYLIKTRGQQVTLSCSPISGHRSVSWYQQTPGQGLQFLFEYFSETQRNKGNFPGRFSGRQFSNSRSEMNVSTLELGDSALYLCASSQQGNTEAFFGQGTRLTVV.

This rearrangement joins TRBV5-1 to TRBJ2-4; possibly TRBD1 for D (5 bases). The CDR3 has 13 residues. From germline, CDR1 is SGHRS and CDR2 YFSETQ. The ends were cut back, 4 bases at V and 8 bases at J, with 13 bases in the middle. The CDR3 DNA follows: TGCGCCAGCAGCGCCGCAGGGTTGGACATTCAGTACTTC. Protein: CASSAAGLDIQYF.

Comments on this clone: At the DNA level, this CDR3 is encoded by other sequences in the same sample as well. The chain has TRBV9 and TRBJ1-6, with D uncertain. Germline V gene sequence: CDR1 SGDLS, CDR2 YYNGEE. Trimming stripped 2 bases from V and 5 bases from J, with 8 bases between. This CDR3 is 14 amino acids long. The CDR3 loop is CASSVDSDNSPLHF. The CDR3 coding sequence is TGTGCCAGCAGCGTCGATAGCGATAATTCACCCCTCCACTTT.

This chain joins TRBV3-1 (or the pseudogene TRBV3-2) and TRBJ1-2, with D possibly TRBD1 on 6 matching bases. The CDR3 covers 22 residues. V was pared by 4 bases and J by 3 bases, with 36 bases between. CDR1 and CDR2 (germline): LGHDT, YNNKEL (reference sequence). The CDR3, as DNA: TGTGCCAGCAGCCCGGTAGTTGGTCGTGGTGGCGGGACCCCCGGGGGGCACTATGGCTACACCTTC. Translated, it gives CASSPVVGRGGGTPGGHYGYTF.